The TCR beta chain under discussion was sequenced for a study of T cells in Graves' hyperthyroidism and ophthalmopathy. Study context: Peripheral blood samples were taken at initial diagnosis, prior to any treatment.

RNA transcripts served as the template for amplifying TCR beta CDR3 regions. The TCR CDR3 was amplified in a first-round RT-PCR using the HTBI primer set. MiXCR, applied by TCRdb to the multiplex PCR reads, yields one record per CDR3 protein. This sample yields about 600,000 distinct CDR3 sequences, of which more than 15% are seen a single time; 2.5% to 4% belongs to the top ten. This clonotype appeared a few times. V lost 0 bases, J lost 10 bases, and 15 bases lay in between. CDR1 and CDR2 (germline): DFQATT, SNEGSKA (reference sequence). The CDR3 totals 14 residues. A NOSPECS grade of at least 4, a Clinical Activity Score of at least 3 and duration under 3 months were recorded in ophthalmopathy patients. Fresh peripheral blood, roughly 10 ml of it, supplied the PBMCs.

This chain connects TRBV20-1 to TRBJ1-4, with D uncertain. This TCR was sampled from a woman between 40 and 55 years old with Graves' ophthalmopathy. The sequenced sample was blood. The CDR3 protein is CSARDPAGSRKLFF. The DNA of the CDR3 is TGCAGTGCTAGAGATCCCGCAGGTTCTCGAAAACTGTTTTTT.